These 32 T cell receptor beta chains were sequenced from one sample in a study of T cell responses to AZD1222 COVID-19 vaccine. This table comes from immunoSEQ multiplex PCR, and its TCRdb copy is limited to in-frame clones, with some not included. The sample holds some 110,000 clones; about 92% are singletons and the top ten take approximately 3%. This specimen consisted of peripheral blood, obtained on day 0 of AZD1222 vaccination. Source of these receptors: an adult in good health.

V and J are TRBV5-1 and TRBJ1-1, with a tentative D call TRBD1 (6 bases). V gave up 0 bases and J gave up 9 bases, with 12 bases separating them. Per germline, CDR1 SGHRS and CDR2 YFSETQ. The CDR3 loop spans 13 amino acids. CDR3: CASSLVRGLQAFF. The CDR3 coding sequence is TGCGCCAGCAGCTTGGTCAGGGGCTTGCAAGCTTTCTTT.

J is TRBJ1-2 and V is TRBV27, with a tentative D call TRBD1 (5 bases). The CDR3 consists of 18 residues. Trimming cost V 3 bases and J 7 bases, with 27 bases left between them. Germline V CDR1 and CDR2: MNHEY, SMNVEV (reference sequence). The CDR3 sequence is CASSLAPTVWQGIRGYTF. As DNA, the CDR3 is TGTGCCAGCAGTTTGGCCCCCACGGTTTGGCAGGGAATCCGTGGCTACACCTTC.

V is TRBV5-1 and J is TRBJ2-1; D may be TRBD1 or TRBD2 (5 bases each). V was pared by 4 bases and J by 9 bases, with 23 bases between. The CDR3 is 16 residues long. CDR1 is SGHRS, CDR2 YFSETQ, per germline. CDR3 sequence (DNA): TGCGCCAGCAGCGTCGAGCCGGGACCCCGATGGGGTGAGCAGTTCTTC. Amino acids: CASSVEPGPRWGEQFF.

The genes are TRBV30 and TRBJ1-5; D unresolved. V lost 4 bases, J lost 0 bases, and 13 bases lay in between. The length of the CDR3 is 15 residues. CDR1 is GTSNPN and CDR2 is SVGIG in the germline V gene (reference sequence). Written as DNA, the CDR3 is TGTGCCTGGATTAAGGGAACCTATAGCAATCAGCCCCAGCATTTT. It specifies CAWIKGTYSNQPQHF.

The V gene is TRBV14, the J gene TRBJ2-7; D possibly corresponds to TRBD1 (5 bases). CDR1 and CDR2 (germline): SGHDN, FVKESK. The V end was cut by 2 bases, the J end by 6 bases, with 14 bases between. The CDR3 length is 14 residues. The CDR3 region is CASSQYQGNVEQYF. CDR3 coding DNA: TGTGCCAGCAGCCAATATCAGGGAAACGTCGAGCAGTACTTC.

J is TRBJ1-1 and V is TRBV3-1 (or the pseudogene TRBV3-2), with D unclear. V lost 4 bases and J 0 bases, leaving 9 bases between the germline ends. The V gene's germline CDR1 is LGHDT and CDR2 YNNKEL (reference sequence). CDR3 size: 14 residues. As DNA, the CDR3 is TGTGCCAGCAGCCCAGATGGGATGAACACTGAAGCTTTCTTT. Translated: CASSPDGMNTEAFF.

V and J are TRBV27 and TRBJ2-2; 7 bases agree with TRBD2. Unmatched junction bases numbered 27, after V lost 6 bases and J lost 8 bases. This CDR3 spans 20 amino acids. Germline V gene lookup returns CDR1 MNHEY and CDR2 SMNVEV (reference sequence). CDR3 sequence reads: CASSSKTPGLKTVGPGELFF. For the CDR3, the DNA is TGTGCCAGCAGCTCGAAAACTCCGGGACTAAAAACCGTGGGCCCGGGGGAGCTGTTTTTT.

This chain links TRBV12-5 with TRBJ1-6; D is possibly TRBD1 (5 bases). CDR1 LGHNT and CDR2 FRNRAP come from the germline V gene. V lost 1 base to trimming and J lost 10 bases, with 5 bases between them. CDR3 length: 12 residues. The CDR3 loop reads CASGLDRSPLHF. CDR3 nucleotides: TGTGCTAGTGGTTTGGACAGGTCACCCCTCCACTTT.

The chain links TRBV10-2 to TRBJ2-7; 9 positions match TRBD2. Germline trimming cut 2 bases from V and 4 bases from J; bases unmatched to any gene: 6. This CDR3 is 15 amino acids long. CDR1 is WSHSY and CDR2 is SAAADI in the germline V gene. The CDR3 region has the DNA TGCGCCAGCAGTGAGAGTAGCGGGAGCTCATACGAGCAGTACTTC. As protein: CASSESSGSSYEQYF.

The chain is built from TRBV28 and TRBJ2-7, with TRBD2 as a possible D gene (5 bases). The CDR3 runs 14 residues. Germline CDR1 MDHEN, CDR2 SYDVKM. Trimming left V 3 bases short and J 3 bases short, with 12 bases between. The DNA for the CDR3 is TGTGCCAGCAGTTTTGAGGGAAATGGCTACGAGCAGTACTTC. It specifies CASSFEGNGYEQYF. The complete variable domain, with remaining parts taken from reference TRBV28 and TRBJ2-7, reads DVKVTQSSRYLVKRTGEKVFLECVQDMDHENMFWYRQDPGLGLRLIYFSYDVKMKEKGDIPEGYSVSREKKERFSLILESASTNQTSMYLCASSFEGNGYEQYFGPGTRLTVT.

The V call is TRBV10-3, the J call TRBJ1-2; D perhaps matches TRBD1 (6 bases). CDR3 length: 15 amino acids. Trimming took off 2 bases at V and 2 bases at J, with 12 bases between the two ends. The V gene's germline CDR1 is ENHRY and CDR2 SYGVKD. The CDR3: CAISEGQSLNYGYTF. The CDR3 nucleotides read TGTGCCATCAGTGAGGGACAGAGTTTAAACTATGGCTACACCTTC.

This clone was recorded only once. This sequence joins TRBV19 and TRBJ2-5, with D possibly matching TRBD1 (6 bases). The CDR3 consists of 19 residues. Between the trimmed V and J ends, which lost 5 bases and 5 bases, there was a span of 30 bases. CDR1 is LNHDA, CDR2 SQIVND, per germline (reference sequence). DNA for the CDR3: TGTGCCAGTAGTCCCCCGCTTACGACATGGGACAAGGCGTGGGAGACCCAGTACTTC. Protein: CASSPPLTTWDKAWETQYF.

The CDR3 DNA is TGCGCCAGCAGTGGGGGAGGGATGGTCCTCAATGAGCAGTTCTTC. Protein product: CASSGGGMVLNEQFF. The V gene is TRBV10-2, the J gene TRBJ2-1, with 7 positions matching TRBD2. The CDR3 runs to 15 residues. V lost 4 bases, J lost 6 bases, and 9 bases stayed unmatched. Germline V gives CDR1 WSHSY, CDR2 SAAADI.

The chain employs TRBV19 and TRBJ1-5; 10 nucleotides align to TRBD1. There are 17 residues in the CDR3. Unmatched junction bases numbered 11, after V lost 5 bases and J lost 4 bases. From germline, CDR1 is LNHDA and CDR2 SQIVND (reference sequence). CDR3 amino acids: CASSYLAGTGVNQPQHF. The CDR3 DNA sequence: TGTGCCAGTAGTTATTTAGCCGGGACAGGGGTTAATCAGCCCCAGCATTTT.

The chain uses TRBV7-2 and TRBJ1-1; 8 nucleotides align to TRBD1. The CDR3 runs 14 residues. CDR1 and CDR2 (germline): SGHTA, FQGNSA. Trimming cost V 2 bases and J 11 bases; bases outside gene matches: 10. CDR3 nucleotides: TGTGCCAGCAGCTTATCACGGCAGGGGGCGATGGCTTTCTTT. It translates to CASSLSRQGAMAFF.

The genes are TRBV10-3 and TRBJ1-2; 7 bases align to TRBD1. The V gene's germline CDR1 is ENHRY and CDR2 SYGVKD. The CDR3 has 15 amino acids. CDR3 sequence reads: CAIGDGQAAYYGYTF. CDR3 nucleotides: TGTGCAATCGGGGATGGACAGGCAGCGTACTATGGCTACACCTTC.

J is TRBJ2-7 and V is TRBV15; D is possibly TRBD1 (5 bases). This CDR3 spans 13 amino acids. Trimming took 0 bases from V and 7 from J, leaving 10 bases between them. Germline V CDR1 and CDR2: LNHNV, YYDKDF (reference sequence). The CDR3 sequence: CATSRDVQGEQYF. The DNA of the CDR3 is TGTGCCACCAGCAGAGACGTGCAGGGAGAGCAGTACTTC.

This chain joins TRBV20-1 and TRBJ1-1; unclear D gene. Germline assignment: CDR1 DFQATT and CDR2 SNEGSKA (reference sequence). The CDR3 covers 12 residues. Trimming shortened V by 3 bases and J by 6 bases, and 11 bases separated the two germline ends. The CDR3 bases are TGCAGTGCTAGTCAGACATTTGCTGAAGCTTTCTTT. It specifies CSASQTFAEAFF.

The CDR3, as DNA: TGTGCCAGCAGCTTAGCTTTAGGGCAGTATGGCTACACCTTC. Protein sequence: CASSLALGQYGYTF. The chain employs TRBV7-2 and TRBJ1-2; D not resolved. Trimming stripped 0 bases from V and 5 bases from J, with 10 bases between. The CDR3 is 14 residues long. Per germline, CDR1 SGHTA and CDR2 FQGNSA.

The chain combines TRBV5-1 with TRBJ2-5; D might be TRBD1 (7 bases). The CDR3 runs 14 residues. Germline CDR1 and CDR2: SGHRS and YFSETQ. Deletions cut 6 bases from V and 3 bases from J, with 15 bases between. In nucleotides, the CDR3 is TGCGCCAGCAAGGAGGGGGCCCTGGAAGAGACCCAGTACTTC. Protein product: CASKEGALEETQYF.

The chain uses TRBV11-2 and TRBJ1-5; perhaps TRBD1 as D (5 bases). The CDR3 consists of 18 residues. Trimming removed 8 bases at V and 6 bases at J, with 29 bases between. Per the germline V gene, CDR1 is SGHAT and CDR2 is FQNNGV. In nucleotides, the CDR3 is TGTGCCAGCTCCCGAACATCCTCGGTTACAGGACGGGGTCAGCCCCAGCATTTT. This translates into CASSRTSSVTGRGQPQHF.

The V gene is TRBV23-1, the J gene TRBJ1-1; no definite D call. TRBV23-1 is sorted into the ORF group, with uncertain function. V was cut by 0 bases and J by 5 bases, with 7 bases left in between. The CDR3 runs to 13 residues. This chain's CDR3 is CASSQSLRTEAFF. For the CDR3, the DNA is TGCGCCAGCAGTCAATCGTTACGGACTGAAGCTTTCTTT.

The chain has TRBV28 and TRBJ2-1; D is undetermined. The CDR3 is 16 amino acids. CDR1 and CDR2 (germline): MDHEN, SYDVKM. With 3 bases removed from V and 0 bases from J, the gap between germline ends came to 12 bases. The CDR3 sequence: CASSFRASSSYNEQFF. The CDR3 bases are TGTGCCAGCAGTTTTCGAGCGTCGAGCTCCTACAATGAGCAGTTCTTC.

Here the CDR3 DNA reads TGTGCCAGCCTCAGCGCCAATACCATATATTTT. This gives the protein CASLSANTIYF. The chain joins TRBV6-6 to TRBJ1-3; D is uncertain. V was pared by 8 bases and J by 10 bases, with 12 bases between. This CDR3 has 11 residues. Germline CDR1 and CDR2: MNHNY and SVGAGI (reference sequence).

The V and J genes are TRBV12-3 or TRBV12-4 and TRBJ1-2, with D tentatively TRBD1 (5 bases). Trimming shortened V by 0 bases and J by 9 bases, and 11 bases separated the two germline ends. This CDR3 region has 13 residues. The CDR3 DNA reads TGTGCCAGCAGTTTAGCAGGGCAGGGCAGCTACACCTTC. This codes for CASSLAGQGSYTF.

This chain joins TRBV27 and TRBJ2-2; D may be TRBD1 or TRBD2 (5 bases each). Germline V gene lookup returns CDR1 MNHEY and CDR2 SMNVEV (reference sequence). CDR3 length: 15 residues. V lost 1 base and J 2 bases, leaving 8 bases between the germline ends. CDR3 sequence: CASSLWGINTGELFF. CDR3 nucleotide sequence: TGTGCCAGCAGTTTATGGGGGATCAACACCGGGGAGCTGTTTTTT.

The chain carries TRBV3-1 (or the pseudogene TRBV3-2) and TRBJ2-7; 8 nucleotides agree with TRBD2. The length of the CDR3 is 17 residues. Trimming took 0 bases from V and 13 from J; bases not matched to a gene: 20. Germline V gene sequence: CDR1 LGHDT, CDR2 YNNKEL (reference sequence). DNA for the CDR3: TGTGCCAGCAGCCAAGAGGTGGGGGGGACTAGAGGGTTCCGGCATTACTTC. Its translation is CASSQEVGGTRGFRHYF.

This chain joins TRBV7-9 and TRBJ1-2, with a weak D call TRBD1 (6 bases). In germline, CDR1 is SEHNR, CDR2 FQNEAQ (reference sequence). Trimming stripped 6 bases from V and 2 bases from J, with 13 bases between. The CDR3 totals 14 residues. CDR3 loop: CASRAQDSNYGYTF. The CDR3 DNA reads as TGTGCCAGCAGAGCCCAGGACAGCAACTATGGCTACACCTTC.

This chain links TRBV28 with TRBJ2-3; D is undetermined. Germline V gene data show CDR1 as MDHEN and CDR2 as SYDVKM. CDR3 size: 17 residues. V lost 5 bases and J lost 3, with 21 bases in between. The CDR3 nucleotides are TGTGCCAGCAGTCCCCCCCGACTGCAGCAAGGAACAGATACGCAGTATTTT. This translates into CASSPPRLQQGTDTQYF.

The chain employs TRBV21-1 and TRBJ2-7; the table names TRBD2, a call not compared with the DNA. TRBV21-1 corresponds to a pseudogene. The CDR3 runs 17 residues. CDR3 residues: CASSKAPPDSPAYEQYF. In DNA form, the CDR3 reads TGTGCCAGCAGCAAAGCCCCCCCGGACTCTCCTGCCTACGAGCAGTACTTC.

V gene TRBV6-1 combines with J gene TRBJ2-5; 14 bases are shared with TRBD2. Losses at the gene ends were 3 bases for V and 2 bases for J; bases not matched to a gene: 11. From germline, CDR1 is MNHNS and CDR2 SASEGT. This CDR3 is 19 amino acids long. CDR3 bases: TGTGCCAGCAGTGAGTTTTGGACTAGCGGGAGGCGACCTCAAGAGACCCAGTACTTC. This sequence encodes CASSEFWTSGRRPQETQYF.

The chain carries TRBV27 and TRBJ1-2, with 8 bases fitting TRBD1. Per germline, CDR1 MNHEY and CDR2 SMNVEV (reference sequence). The junction had 12 bases not matched to a gene; V was cut back by 6 bases and J by 6 bases. The CDR3 length is 15 residues. The CDR3 DNA reads TGTGCCAGCAGAGGCCAGGGGGCTGGGCTGCATGGCTACACCTTC. This translates into CASRGQGAGLHGYTF.